The rows below give T cell receptor beta chains drawn from one sample of a study of T cell changes during pregnancy in multiple sclerosis. Sequencing used immunoSEQ multiplex PCR; TCRdb keeps in-frame clones, though not all of them. The sample carries 45,000 to 75,000 clones, 90% to 95% recorded once. Sample: peripheral blood, taken in the first trimester of pregnancy. All receptors come from a female donor with multiple sclerosis, enrolled in a pregnancy study. CDR3s include the opening cysteine and the closing phenylalanine or tryptophan. D genes are given only for firm matches. Where a row states a size, it is once, few, many or the class of an expanded clone; other rows omit it.

abundance	len	j_gene	v_gene	d_gene	CDR3aa	CDR3nt
.	17	TRBJ2-7	TRBV27	.	CASSLSSMGGGPYEQYF	TGTGCCAGCAGTTTATCTTCAATGGGGGGGGGCCCTTACGAGCAGTACTTC
.	12	TRBJ1-2	TRBV6-5	.	CASSYAGAGYTF	TGTGCCAGCAGTTATGCAGGGGCTGGCTACACCTTC
.	20	TRBJ2-4	TRBV9	TRBD2	CASSVAVGVAGPSAKNIQYF	TGTGCCAGCAGCGTAGCTGTTGGTGTAGCGGGGCCATCAGCCAAAAACATTCAGTACTTC
.	15	TRBJ2-5	TRBV11-2	.	CASSVSQGPVGTQYF	TGTGCCAGCAGCGTCTCACAGGGTCCGGTCGGGACCCAGTACTTC
.	17	TRBJ2-1	TRBV30	TRBD2	CAWSVPLLAGGVNEQFF	TGTGCCTGGAGTGTACCCTTACTAGCGGGGGGCGTCAATGAGCAGTTCTTC
.	14	TRBJ2-7	TRBV29-1	TRBD1	CSVESGGTGSEQYF	TGCAGCGTTGAATCAGGGGGGACAGGGAGCGAGCAGTACTTC
.	15	TRBJ1-3	TRBV6-1	.	CASSGRQVSGNTIYF	TGTGCCAGCAGTGGGAGACAGGTCTCTGGAAACACCATATATTTT
.	13	TRBJ1-1	TRBV6-1	.	CASREVGGAEAFF	TGTGCCAGCAGGGAGGTGGGGGGAGCTGAAGCTTTCTTT
.	12	TRBJ1-2	TRBV5-3	.	CARSLWTAARTF	TGTGCCAGAAGCCTGTGGACTGCTGCTAGGACCTTC
.	12	TRBJ1-3	TRBV29-1	.	CSVAGDGNTIYF	TGCAGCGTTGCAGGGGATGGAAACACCATATATTTT
once	16	TRBJ2-7	TRBV7-6	TRBD2	CASSLGGTSGSYEQYF	TGTGCCAGCAGCTTAGGCGGGACTAGTGGCTCCTACGAGCAGTACTTC
.	15	TRBJ1-2	TRBV7-9	TRBD1	CASSLVGQGLNGYTF	TGTGCCAGCAGCTTAGTGGGACAGGGCCTCAATGGCTACACCTTC
.	15	TRBJ2-1	TRBV7-6	.	CASSLENSPYNEQFF	TGTGCCAGCAGCTTAGAAAACTCACCTTACAATGAGCAGTTCTTC
.	13	TRBJ2-1	TRBV29-1	TRBD2	CSVESGTSNEQFF	TGCAGCGTTGAGTCCGGGACTAGCAATGAGCAGTTCTTC
once	16	TRBJ1-5	TRBV7-9	TRBD1	CASSSSGQGAFQPQHF	TGTGCCAGCAGCTCCTCGGGACAGGGAGCATTTCAGCCCCAGCATTTT
once	15	TRBJ2-2	TRBV9	TRBD1	CASSVDRAKTGELFF	TGTGCCAGCAGCGTCGACAGGGCGAAAACCGGGGAGCTGTTTTTT